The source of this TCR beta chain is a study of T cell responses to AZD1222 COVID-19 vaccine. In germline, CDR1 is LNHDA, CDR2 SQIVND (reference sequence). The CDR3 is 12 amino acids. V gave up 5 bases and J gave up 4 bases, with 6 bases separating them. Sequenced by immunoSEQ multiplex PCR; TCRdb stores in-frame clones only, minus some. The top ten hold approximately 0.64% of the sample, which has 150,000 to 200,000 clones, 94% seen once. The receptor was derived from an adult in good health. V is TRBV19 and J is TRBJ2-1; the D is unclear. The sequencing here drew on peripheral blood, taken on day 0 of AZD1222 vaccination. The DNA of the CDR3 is TGTGCCAGTAGTTGGGGTTACAATGAGCAGTTCTTC. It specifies CASSWGYNEQFF.